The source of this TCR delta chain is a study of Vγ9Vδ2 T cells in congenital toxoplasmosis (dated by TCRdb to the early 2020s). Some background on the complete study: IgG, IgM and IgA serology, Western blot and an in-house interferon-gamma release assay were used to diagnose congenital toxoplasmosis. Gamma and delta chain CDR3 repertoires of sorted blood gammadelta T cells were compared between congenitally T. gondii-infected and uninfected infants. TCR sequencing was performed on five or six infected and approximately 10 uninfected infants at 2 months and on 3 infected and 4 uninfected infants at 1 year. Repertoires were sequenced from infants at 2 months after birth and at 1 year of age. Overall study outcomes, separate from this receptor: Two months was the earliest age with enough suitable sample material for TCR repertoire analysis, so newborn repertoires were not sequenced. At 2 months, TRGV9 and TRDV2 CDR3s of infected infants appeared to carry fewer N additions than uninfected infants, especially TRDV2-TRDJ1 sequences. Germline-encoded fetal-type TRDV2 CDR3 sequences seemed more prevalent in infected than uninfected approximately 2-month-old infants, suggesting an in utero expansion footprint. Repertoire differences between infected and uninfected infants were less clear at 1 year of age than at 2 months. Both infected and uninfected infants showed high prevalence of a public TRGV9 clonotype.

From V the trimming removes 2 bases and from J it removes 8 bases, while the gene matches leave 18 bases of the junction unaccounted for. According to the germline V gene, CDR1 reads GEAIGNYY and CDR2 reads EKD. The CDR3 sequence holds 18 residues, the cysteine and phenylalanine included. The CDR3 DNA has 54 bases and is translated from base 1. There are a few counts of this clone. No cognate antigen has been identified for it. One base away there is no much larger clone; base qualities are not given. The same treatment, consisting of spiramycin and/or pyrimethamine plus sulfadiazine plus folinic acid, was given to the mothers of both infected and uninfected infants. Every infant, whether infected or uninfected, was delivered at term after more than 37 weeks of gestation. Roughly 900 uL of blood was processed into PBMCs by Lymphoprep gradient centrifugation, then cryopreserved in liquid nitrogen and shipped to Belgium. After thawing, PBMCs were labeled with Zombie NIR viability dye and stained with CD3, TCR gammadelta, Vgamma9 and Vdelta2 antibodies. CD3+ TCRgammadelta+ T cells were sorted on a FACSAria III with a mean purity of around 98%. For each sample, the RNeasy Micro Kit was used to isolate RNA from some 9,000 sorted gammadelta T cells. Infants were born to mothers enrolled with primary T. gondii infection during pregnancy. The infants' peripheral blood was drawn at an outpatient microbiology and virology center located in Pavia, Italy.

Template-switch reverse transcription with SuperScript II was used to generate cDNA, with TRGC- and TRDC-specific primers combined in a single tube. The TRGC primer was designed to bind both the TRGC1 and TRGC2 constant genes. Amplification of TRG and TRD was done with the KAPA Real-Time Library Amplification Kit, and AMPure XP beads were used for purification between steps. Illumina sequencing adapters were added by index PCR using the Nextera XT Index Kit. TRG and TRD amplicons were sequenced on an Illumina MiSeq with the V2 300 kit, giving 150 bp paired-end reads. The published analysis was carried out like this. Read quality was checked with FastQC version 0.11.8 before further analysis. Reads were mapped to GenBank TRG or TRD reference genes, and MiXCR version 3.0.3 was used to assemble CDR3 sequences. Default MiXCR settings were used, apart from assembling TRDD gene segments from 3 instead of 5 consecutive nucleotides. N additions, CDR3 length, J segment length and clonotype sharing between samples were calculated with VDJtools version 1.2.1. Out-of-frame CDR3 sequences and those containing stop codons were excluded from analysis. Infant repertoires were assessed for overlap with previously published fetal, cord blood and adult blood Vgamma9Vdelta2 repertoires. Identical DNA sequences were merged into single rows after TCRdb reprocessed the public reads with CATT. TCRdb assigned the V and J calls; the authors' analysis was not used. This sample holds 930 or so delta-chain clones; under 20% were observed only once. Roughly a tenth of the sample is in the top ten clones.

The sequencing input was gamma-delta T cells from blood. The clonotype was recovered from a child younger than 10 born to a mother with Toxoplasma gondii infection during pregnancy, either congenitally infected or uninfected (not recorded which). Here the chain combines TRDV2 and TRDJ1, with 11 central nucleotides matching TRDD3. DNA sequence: TGTGCCTGTGACAACGTGCGAAAACTGGGGGATAGGGACCCAAAACTCATCTTT. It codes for CACDNVRKLGDRDPKLIF.